These 12 T cell receptor beta chains came from one sample sequenced in a study of cytomegalovirus exposure and HLA in healthy donors. With 60 Vbeta and 13 Jbeta primers, the PCR was carried out. This table comes from immunoSEQ multiplex PCR, and its TCRdb copy is limited to in-frame clones, with some not included. The data show around 86,000 clones, under 9% seen once. Specimen: PBMCs. Receptors originate from a man aged 50 to 59 in good health and CMV-seronegative.

The chain combines TRBV14 with TRBJ1-6; D uncertain. The CDR3 length is 14 residues. V shed 4 bases and J shed 7 bases, with 11 bases lying between them. Germline V gives CDR1 SGHDN, CDR2 FVKESK. The chain's CDR3 is CASSRETPNSPLHF. In DNA, the CDR3 is TGTGCCAGCAGCCGGGAGACACCCAATTCACCCCTCCACTTT.

The chain carries TRBV7-9 and TRBJ1-1, with D possibly being TRBD1 (5 bases). The CDR3 extends over 13 amino acids. V lost 1 base and J lost 11, with 14 bases in between. Germline V lookup: CDR1 SEHNR, CDR2 FQNEAQ (reference sequence). The CDR3 here is CASSLEGAGDAFF. The CDR3 DNA follows: TGTGCCAGCAGCTTAGAAGGGGCCGGCGATGCTTTCTTT.

The rearrangement uses TRBV13 and TRBJ2-2; 7 bases are shared with TRBD1. Trimming took 5 bases from V and 4 from J; bases not matched to a gene: 7. Germline values: CDR1 PRHDT, CDR2 FYEKMQ (reference sequence). This CDR3 is 15 amino acids long. The CDR3, as DNA: TGTGCCAGCAGCCCACGGACAGGAGTCACCGGGGAGCTGTTTTTT. It is translated as CASSPRTGVTGELFF.

This clone came up a few times. This sequence joins TRBV28 and TRBJ1-2, with D perhaps TRBD1 (5 bases). There are 14 residues in the CDR3. V lost 6 bases to trimming and J lost 4 bases, with 15 bases between them. Germline V gives CDR1 MDHEN, CDR2 SYDVKM. The CDR3 nucleotides are TGTGCCAGCAGCCTTATACAGGTGCGCTATGGCTACACCTTC. It is translated as CASSLIQVRYGYTF.

The V and J genes are TRBV27 and TRBJ2-5; weak D call: TRBD2 (5 bases). The ends were cut back, 5 bases at V and 3 bases at J, with 16 bases in the middle. Germline values: CDR1 MNHEY, CDR2 SMNVEV (reference sequence). The length of the CDR3 is 15 residues. CDR3 sequence (DNA): TGTGCCAGCAGTCCTTCCCCGAGGGCAGAAGAGACCCAGTACTTC. It yields the protein CASSPSPRAEETQYF.

This clone was seen more than once but under ten times. This CDR3 is CASSYSRGMDYGYTF. The CDR3, as DNA: TGTGCCAGCAGTTACTCGAGGGGGATGGACTATGGCTACACCTTC. The J gene is TRBJ1-2, the V gene TRBV6-5, with D possibly TRBD1 on 6 matching bases. The V end lost 0 bases, the J end lost 3 bases, and 11 bases lay between the germline ends. The CDR3 has 15 residues. Germline V gives CDR1 MNHEY, CDR2 SVGAGI.

This clone has just a few counts. This chain links TRBV19 with TRBJ2-1; 15 bases are a match to TRBD2. Unmatched junction bases numbered 5, after V lost 5 bases and J lost 9 bases. This CDR3 is built from 15 residues. Germline V lookup: CDR1 LNHDA, CDR2 SQIVND (reference sequence). Here the CDR3 DNA reads TGTGCCAGTAGTGTCGGACTAGCGGGGGGGGCTGAGCAGTTCTTC. Translating gives CASSVGLAGGAEQFF.

In this sample, this clone turned up a few times. The chain carries TRBV19 and TRBJ2-2; 10 bases line up with TRBD1. Germline values: CDR1 LNHDA, CDR2 SQIVND (reference sequence). Unmatched junction bases numbered 1, after V lost 1 base and J lost 5 bases. The CDR3 contains 15 residues. The CDR3: CASSIGQGATGELFF. In DNA form, the CDR3 reads TGTGCCAGTAGTATAGGACAGGGGGCGACCGGGGAGCTGTTTTTT.

Ten or more counts support this clone. The chain is built from TRBV7-3 and TRBJ2-2, with 7 bases matching TRBD1. The CDR3 contains 15 residues. Germline V gives CDR1 SGHTA, CDR2 FQGTGA. Trimming cost V 6 bases and J 7 bases; bases outside gene matches: 11. The CDR3 sequence: CASSFNGGDSGELFF. CDR3 DNA: TGTGCCAGCAGTTTTAATGGTGGGGACAGCGGGGAGCTGTTTTTT.

This clone has just a few counts. This chain joins TRBV7-3 and TRBJ1-6; D gene ambiguous. The germline V gene has CDR1 SGHTA and CDR2 FQGTGA. The CDR3 consists of 14 residues. Trimming removed 2 bases from V and 7 bases from J, with 9 bases in between. The CDR3 coding sequence is TGTGCCAGCAGCTTACATATAGTGAATTCACCCCTCCACTTT. Its protein is CASSLHIVNSPLHF.

The V and J genes are TRBV7-9 and TRBJ2-5; unclear D gene. V lost 1 base, J lost 5 bases, and 8 bases lay in between. The CDR3 loop spans 13 amino acids. CDR1 is SEHNR and CDR2 is FQNEAQ in the germline V gene (reference sequence). This CDR3 is CASSLDVEETQYF. Written as DNA, the CDR3 is TGTGCCAGCAGCTTAGATGTTGAGGAGACCCAGTACTTC. Full variable domain (outside the CDR3, taken from reference TRBV7-9 and TRBJ2-5): DTGVSQNPRHKITKRGQNVTFRCDPISEHNRLYWYRQTLGQGPEFLTYFQNEAQLEKSRLLSDRFSAERPKGSFSTLEIQRTEQGDSAMYLCASSLDVEETQYFGPGTRLLVL.

A few counts support this clone. J is TRBJ1-1 and V is TRBV6-1, with a weak D call TRBD1 (5 bases). Germline loops: CDR1 MNHNS, CDR2 SASEGT. This CDR3 comprises 12 residues. Trimming cost V 5 bases and J 4 bases, with 8 bases left between them. CDR3 coding DNA: TGTGCCAGCAGTTCCGGGGGCACTGAAGCTTTCTTT. Translating gives CASSSGGTEAFF.